This T cell receptor (beta chain) was captured in a study of cytomegalovirus exposure and HLA in healthy donors. Study details: The roughly 700 first-cohort repertoires shared a platform with the 130 or so validation repertoires, as reported in a later analysis.

Germline V gene lookup returns CDR1 SNHLY and CDR2 FYNNEI. The ends lost 5 bases at V and 3 bases at J; junction bases unmatched: 8. The CDR3 consists of 15 residues. Assay used: immunoSEQ multiplex PCR; TCRdb lists only in-frame clones, some missing. The table has roughly 300,000 clones, about 85% seen once; the top ten hold approximately 1.1%. Study observations and caveats: Most TCR sequences were uncommon, yet certain public TCRs appeared in many donors. Diagnosis of cytomegalovirus status made by the classifier reportedly showed high specificity and sensitivity.

Details on this clone: Its specificity is unknown.

This receptor was obtained from a woman aged 25 to 39 in good health and CMV-seropositive. The rearrangement joins TRBV2 to TRBJ2-3; 7 bases match TRBD1. Sequencing used PBMCs. For the CDR3, the DNA is TGTGCCAGCAGTTCCTACAGGGGTCCGACAGATACGCAGTATTTT. Protein: CASSSYRGPTDTQYF.